These T cell receptor beta chains were read from a single sample in a study of shared clonotypes between healthy human individuals. Produced via immunoSEQ multiplex PCR; TCRdb's table is partial and in-frame only. The data contain roughly 2.5 million clones, 85% to 95% of them singletons. Sequencing was done on a sample of naive CD4+ T cells sorted from blood. These receptors were taken from a man aged 18 to 29 in good health. Both conserved end residues are trimmed from each CDR3. Each record gives: V gene, CDR3 protein.

v_gene: TRBV7-6; CDR3aa: ASSLEAGTYEQY
v_gene: TRBV21-1; CDR3aa: ASSPRGNFTDTQY
v_gene: TRBV11-2; CDR3aa: ASSSVYEQY
v_gene: TRBV7-2; CDR3aa: ASSPDRSNQPQH
v_gene: TRBV19; CDR3aa: ASSMSGLAAEAF
v_gene: TRBV19; CDR3aa: ASSGSRNTEAF
v_gene: TRBV10-3; CDR3aa: AISGDRVNEKLF
v_gene: TRBV21-1; CDR3aa: ASQKAPGRSGRAWSDEQY
v_gene: TRBV6-1; CDR3aa: ASRDKSNQPQH
v_gene: TRBV6-6; CDR3aa: ASSYSPAVYGYT
v_gene: TRBV5-3; CDR3aa: ARSWGQGGFAEAF
v_gene: TRBV6-6; CDR3aa: ASSGQILSTDTQY
v_gene: TRBV4-2; CDR3aa: ASSQGPKNEQY
v_gene: TRBV6-5; CDR3aa: ASRRDSNQPQH
v_gene: TRBV9; CDR3aa: ASSVDSRLEQF
v_gene: TRBV14; CDR3aa: ASSQTLATNEKLF